This is a list of T cell receptor beta chains from one sample in a study of siplizumab effects on memory and regulatory T cells. The data were produced by immunoSEQ multiplex PCR, yet TCRdb's version contains in-frame clones alone and is incomplete. This sample has 100,000 or so clones; 93% occur once, and the top ten carry more than 0.3%. Sequenced material: CD4+ T cells sorted from blood. The receptors originated from a human donor in good health. The CDR3 runs from the conserved cysteine through the conserved F or W. Fields, in order: D gene, clone size, V gene, J gene, CDR3 length, CDR3 protein, CDR3 DNA. A D gene is named only where the DNA matches it firmly. Clone size is given for some rows only: seen once, a few or many times, or a class if the clone is expanded.

D gene: TRBD2; clone size: -; V gene: TRBV28; J gene: TRBJ2-5; CDR3 length: 15; CDR3 protein: CASSLGLAGAETQYF; CDR3 DNA: TGTGCCAGCAGTTTGGGACTAGCGGGAGCAGAGACCCAGTACTTC
D gene: -; clone size: -; V gene: TRBV4-3; J gene: TRBJ2-1; CDR3 length: 14; CDR3 protein: CASSQDSGSTEQFF; CDR3 DNA: TGCGCCAGCAGCCAAGACTCAGGCTCTACTGAGCAGTTCTTC
D gene: -; clone size: -; V gene: TRBV7-2; J gene: TRBJ1-1; CDR3 length: 13; CDR3 protein: CASSLELNTEAFF; CDR3 DNA: TGTGCCAGCAGCTTAGAATTGAACACTGAAGCTTTCTTT
D gene: TRBD1; clone size: once; V gene: TRBV2; J gene: TRBJ2-1; CDR3 length: 15; CDR3 protein: CASSIGQAGYNEQFF; CDR3 DNA: TGTGCCAGCAGTATAGGACAGGCTGGCTACAATGAGCAGTTCTTC
D gene: -; clone size: -; V gene: TRBV6-1; J gene: TRBJ2-2; CDR3 length: 14; CDR3 protein: CASRGQWDTGELFF; CDR3 DNA: TGTGCCAGCAGGGGACAATGGGACACCGGGGAGCTGTTTTTT
D gene: TRBD2; clone size: once; V gene: TRBV7-8; J gene: TRBJ2-7; CDR3 length: 14; CDR3 protein: CASSLASSGVEQYF; CDR3 DNA: TGTGCCAGCAGCTTAGCTTCTAGCGGGGTCGAGCAGTACTTC
D gene: TRBD2; clone size: -; V gene: TRBV6-1; J gene: TRBJ2-3; CDR3 length: 15; CDR3 protein: CASKVAGGITDTQYF; CDR3 DNA: TGTGCCAGTAAGGTAGCGGGGGGGATCACAGATACGCAGTATTTT
D gene: TRBD1; clone size: -; V gene: TRBV7-9; J gene: TRBJ2-5; CDR3 length: 15; CDR3 protein: CASSPGQVPQETQYF; CDR3 DNA: TGTGCCAGCAGCCCTGGACAGGTACCTCAAGAGACCCAGTACTTC
D gene: -; clone size: -; V gene: TRBV5-6; J gene: TRBJ2-3; CDR3 length: 12; CDR3 protein: CASSLITDTQYF; CDR3 DNA: TGTGCCAGCAGCTTGATAACAGATACGCAGTATTTT
D gene: -; clone size: -; V gene: TRBV4-2; J gene: TRBJ2-5; CDR3 length: 16; CDR3 protein: CASSQGVGRAQETQYF; CDR3 DNA: TGTGCCAGCAGCCAAGGGGTAGGCAGGGCGCAAGAGACCCAGTACTTC
D gene: -; clone size: -; V gene: TRBV20-1; J gene: TRBJ1-2; CDR3 length: 11; CDR3 protein: CSAPMAPGYTF; CDR3 DNA: TGCAGTGCCCCCATGGCGCCTGGCTACACCTTC
D gene: -; clone size: -; V gene: TRBV29-1; J gene: TRBJ1-5; CDR3 length: 13; CDR3 protein: CSVATGTHQPQHF; CDR3 DNA: TGCAGCGTAGCCACAGGGACCCATCAGCCCCAGCATTTT
D gene: -; clone size: many; V gene: TRBV11-3; J gene: TRBJ1-2; CDR3 length: 16; CDR3 protein: CASSLEGRSGNYGYTF; CDR3 DNA: TGTGCCAGCAGCTTAGAGGGCAGGAGCGGGAACTATGGCTACACCTTC
D gene: -; clone size: -; V gene: TRBV6-1; J gene: TRBJ1-4; CDR3 length: 15; CDR3 protein: CASSSLGGVGEKLFF; CDR3 DNA: TGTGCCAGCAGCTCCCTCGGGGGAGTCGGGGAAAAACTGTTTTTT
D gene: -; clone size: -; V gene: TRBV5-8; J gene: TRBJ1-4; CDR3 length: 15; CDR3 protein: CASSWGDKTNEKLFF; CDR3 DNA: TGTGCCAGCAGCTGGGGAGACAAAACTAATGAAAAACTGTTTTTT
D gene: -; clone size: -; V gene: TRBV21-1; J gene: TRBJ1-5; CDR3 length: 14; CDR3 protein: CASSRTGSNQPQHF; CDR3 DNA: TGTGCCAGCAGCCGGACAGGGTCGAACCAGCCCCAGCATTTT
D gene: TRBD1; clone size: -; V gene: TRBV19; J gene: TRBJ2-2; CDR3 length: 15; CDR3 protein: CASSVGQGATGELFF; CDR3 DNA: TGTGCCAGTAGTGTTGGACAGGGGGCTACCGGGGAGCTGTTTTTT
D gene: -; clone size: -; V gene: TRBV6-6; J gene: TRBJ2-7; CDR3 length: 13; CDR3 protein: CASSYSREYEQYF; CDR3 DNA: TGTGCCAGCAGTTACTCAAGGGAATACGAGCAGTACTTC
D gene: TRBD2; clone size: -; V gene: TRBV2; J gene: TRBJ2-5; CDR3 length: 16; CDR3 protein: CASSVTSGREQETQYF; CDR3 DNA: TGTGCCAGCAGCGTGACTAGCGGGAGGGAACAAGAGACCCAGTACTTC
D gene: TRBD1; clone size: -; V gene: TRBV5-1; J gene: TRBJ2-7; CDR3 length: 15; CDR3 protein: CASSPGQGAVYEQYF; CDR3 DNA: TGCGCCAGCAGCCCCGGACAGGGGGCCGTCTACGAGCAGTACTTC
D gene: TRBD2; clone size: -; V gene: TRBV5-3; J gene: TRBJ2-5; CDR3 length: 14; CDR3 protein: CARSPGGLEETQYF; CDR3 DNA: TGTGCCAGAAGCCCGGGGGGGTTGGAAGAGACCCAGTACTTC
D gene: -; clone size: -; V gene: TRBV9; J gene: TRBJ1-3; CDR3 length: 12; CDR3 protein: CASSPGGNTIYF; CDR3 DNA: TGTGCCAGCAGCCCAGGTGGAAACACCATATATTTT
D gene: TRBD2; clone size: -; V gene: TRBV13; J gene: TRBJ2-1; CDR3 length: 16; CDR3 protein: CASSPFGLAGDSEQFF; CDR3 DNA: TGTGCCAGCAGCCCCTTCGGACTAGCGGGAGATAGTGAGCAGTTCTTC